Listed here is a single T cell receptor beta chain. Its antigen is as yet unknown. This sample stems from a study of T cells in localized non-small cell lung cancer. General observations from the study: A denser population of T cells in blood accompanied longer overall survival.

The protocol was immunoSEQ multiplex PCR, while the TCRdb copy is restricted to in-frame clones and leaves out a portion. Among about 78,000 clones listed, approximately 84% were seen once. This material consisted of peripheral blood, taken before any cancer treatment. The receptor was derived from a man between 40 and 75 years old with stage I lung adenocarcinoma.

CDR3 amino acids: CASGLDSSPAQPQHF. As DNA, the CDR3 is TGTGCTAGTGGTCTGGACTCTTCTCCGGCCCAGCCCCAGCATTTT. The rearrangement links TRBV12-5 to TRBJ1-5; no clear D gene. V shed 5 bases and J shed 7 bases, with 18 bases lying between them. The germline CDR1 and CDR2 sequences are LGHNT and FRNRAP. The CDR3 totals 15 residues.